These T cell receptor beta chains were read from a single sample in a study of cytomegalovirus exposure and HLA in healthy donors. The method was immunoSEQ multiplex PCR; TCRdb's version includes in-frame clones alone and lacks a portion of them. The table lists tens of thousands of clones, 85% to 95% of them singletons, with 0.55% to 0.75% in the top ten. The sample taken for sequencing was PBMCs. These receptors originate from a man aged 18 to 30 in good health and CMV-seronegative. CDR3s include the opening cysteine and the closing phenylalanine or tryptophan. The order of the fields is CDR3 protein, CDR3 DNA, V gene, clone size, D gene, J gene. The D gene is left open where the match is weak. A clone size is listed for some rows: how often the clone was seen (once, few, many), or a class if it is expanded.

CDR3aa: CASSLDPAGSYSSYEQYF
CDR3nt: TGTGCCAGCAGCTTGGATCCAGCGGGAAGCTACAGCTCCTACGAGCAGTACTTC
v_gene: TRBV5-4
abundance: NA
d_gene: TRBD2
j_gene: TRBJ2-7

CDR3aa: CASSLMSGGNQPQHF
CDR3nt: TGTGCCAGCAGCTTAATGTCAGGGGGGAATCAGCCCCAGCATTTT
v_gene: TRBV7-8
abundance: NA
d_gene: TRBD1
j_gene: TRBJ1-5

CDR3aa: CASSLVAGSSYEQYF
CDR3nt: TGCGCCAGCAGCTTGGTTGCGGGGAGCTCCTACGAGCAGTACTTC
v_gene: TRBV5-1
abundance: NA
d_gene: NA
j_gene: TRBJ2-7

CDR3aa: CASSYSRRNNQPQHF
CDR3nt: TGTGCCAGCAGTTACTCGAGGCGGAACAATCAGCCCCAGCATTTT
v_gene: TRBV6-5
abundance: NA
d_gene: NA
j_gene: TRBJ1-5

CDR3aa: CASRGEVRQPQHF
CDR3nt: TGTGCCAGCAGGGGAGAGGTTCGTCAGCCCCAGCATTTT
v_gene: TRBV2
abundance: NA
d_gene: NA
j_gene: TRBJ1-5

CDR3aa: CASRMTGVYGYTF
CDR3nt: TGTGCCAGCAGAATGACAGGGGTCTATGGCTACACCTTC
v_gene: TRBV7-9
abundance: NA
d_gene: TRBD1
j_gene: TRBJ1-2

CDR3aa: CASSLATGLARYNEQFF
CDR3nt: TGTGCCAGCAGCTTAGCGACAGGACTAGCGAGATACAATGAGCAGTTCTTC
v_gene: TRBV7-9
abundance: NA
d_gene: TRBD2
j_gene: TRBJ2-1

CDR3aa: CASSQRQGRTGELFF
CDR3nt: TGTGCCAGTAGTCAGCGACAGGGTCGGACCGGGGAGCTGTTTTTT
v_gene: TRBV19
abundance: NA
d_gene: TRBD1
j_gene: TRBJ2-2

CDR3aa: CASHLAGSGNEKLFF
CDR3nt: TGTGCCAGCCACCTCGCGGGGTCCGGAAATGAAAAACTGTTTTTT
v_gene: TRBV2
abundance: NA
d_gene: NA
j_gene: TRBJ1-4

CDR3aa: CASSFPSTGGVEQFF
CDR3nt: TGTGCCAGCAGTTTTCCCTCTACAGGGGGCGTTGAGCAGTTCTTC
v_gene: TRBV25-1
abundance: NA
d_gene: TRBD1
j_gene: TRBJ2-1

CDR3aa: CASGRHTPLGTF
CDR3nt: TGTGCTAGTGGGCGACATACCCCTTTGGGCACCTTC
v_gene: TRBV12-5
abundance: NA
d_gene: NA
j_gene: TRBJ1-2

CDR3aa: CASSGSGGKETQYF
CDR3nt: TGTGCCAGCAGTGGCAGCGGGGGAAAAGAGACCCAGTACTTC
v_gene: TRBV7-2
abundance: once
d_gene: TRBD2
j_gene: TRBJ2-5

CDR3aa: CASPYVSNQPQHF
CDR3nt: TGCGCCAGCCCGTATGTCAGCAATCAGCCCCAGCATTTT
v_gene: TRBV10-1
abundance: few
d_gene: NA
j_gene: TRBJ1-5

CDR3aa: CASSSADSGNTIYF
CDR3nt: TGTGCCAGCAGTTCAGCGGATTCTGGAAACACCATATATTTT
v_gene: TRBV6-5
abundance: NA
d_gene: NA
j_gene: TRBJ1-3

CDR3aa: CALQILGNTIYF
CDR3nt: TGTGCCTTACAGATTCTCGGAAACACCATATATTTT
v_gene: TRBV30
abundance: NA
d_gene: NA
j_gene: TRBJ1-3

CDR3aa: CASSPRTGGSEQYF
CDR3nt: TGTGCCAGCTCACCAAGGACAGGGGGCTCCGAGCAGTACTTC
v_gene: TRBV18
abundance: NA
d_gene: TRBD1
j_gene: TRBJ2-7

CDR3aa: CASKPGSGELFF
CDR3nt: TGTGCCAGCAAACCAGGGTCCGGGGAGCTGTTTTTT
v_gene: TRBV2
abundance: NA
d_gene: NA
j_gene: TRBJ2-2

CDR3aa: CATSGGHETQYF
CDR3nt: TGTGCCACCAGCGGCGGTCACGAGACCCAGTACTTC
v_gene: TRBV15
abundance: NA
d_gene: NA
j_gene: TRBJ2-5

CDR3aa: CASSGGTLVNNSPLHF
CDR3nt: TGTGCCAGCAGCGGCGGGACCCTAGTTAATAATTCACCCCTCCACTTT
v_gene: TRBV7-9
abundance: NA
d_gene: NA
j_gene: TRBJ1-6

CDR3aa: CASSEQTGGNGELFF
CDR3nt: TGTGCCAGCAGTGAACAAACAGGGGGAAACGGGGAGCTGTTTTTT
v_gene: TRBV6-1
abundance: NA
d_gene: TRBD1
j_gene: TRBJ2-2

CDR3aa: CASSSDQPQHF
CDR3nt: TGTGCCAGCAGTTCCGATCAGCCCCAGCATTTT
v_gene: TRBV6-6
abundance: once
d_gene: NA
j_gene: TRBJ1-5

CDR3aa: CASSKGAAAPYEQYF
CDR3nt: TGTGCCAGCAGCAAAGGAGCGGCAGCCCCCTACGAGCAGTACTTC
v_gene: TRBV21-1
abundance: NA
d_gene: NA
j_gene: TRBJ2-7

CDR3aa: CAISTSGGGSTDTQYF
CDR3nt: TGTGCCATTTCAACTAGCGGGGGGGGTAGCACAGATACGCAGTATTTT
v_gene: TRBV10-3
abundance: NA
d_gene: TRBD2
j_gene: TRBJ2-3

CDR3aa: CASSKTLLRVRHGYTF
CDR3nt: TGTGCCAGCAGCAAAACCCTTCTCCGGGTGCGACATGGCTACACCTTC
v_gene: TRBV21-1
abundance: once
d_gene: NA
j_gene: TRBJ1-2

CDR3aa: CASKGVVGAREQYF
CDR3nt: TGTGCCAGCAAAGGGGTGGTAGGGGCAAGGGAGCAGTACTTC
v_gene: TRBV6-1
abundance: NA
d_gene: NA
j_gene: TRBJ2-7

CDR3aa: CASSELFGEAFF
CDR3nt: TGTGCCAGCAGTGAGCTTTTTGGCGAAGCTTTCTTT
v_gene: TRBV2
abundance: NA
d_gene: NA
j_gene: TRBJ1-1

CDR3aa: CASNLQQAQQETQYF
CDR3nt: TGTGCCAGCAATTTACAACAGGCCCAACAAGAGACCCAGTACTTC
v_gene: TRBV2
abundance: NA
d_gene: NA
j_gene: TRBJ2-5

CDR3aa: CAWSVQRTSPPQHGYTF
CDR3nt: TGTGCCTGGAGTGTACAGAGGACAAGCCCACCTCAACACGGCTACACCTTC
v_gene: TRBV30
abundance: NA
d_gene: NA
j_gene: TRBJ1-2

CDR3aa: CASSQGAVEAFF
CDR3nt: TGTGCCAGCAGCCAGGGGGCAGTTGAAGCTTTCTTT
v_gene: TRBV5-4
abundance: NA
d_gene: TRBD1
j_gene: TRBJ1-1

CDR3aa: CSVELADYEQYF
CDR3nt: TGCAGCGTTGAACTAGCGGACTACGAGCAGTACTTC
v_gene: TRBV29-1
abundance: NA
d_gene: TRBD2
j_gene: TRBJ2-7

CDR3aa: CATSREQGLNTEAFF
CDR3nt: TGTGCCACCAGCAGAGAGCAGGGGCTGAACACTGAAGCTTTCTTT
v_gene: TRBV15
abundance: NA
d_gene: NA
j_gene: TRBJ1-1